The clone carrying this T cell receptor (beta chain) was counted between two and nine times. Its antigen is undetermined. Unique molecular identifiers were used in preparing the TCRbeta library. TCRdb fed the PCR reads into MiXCR, producing one record per CDR3 protein. The sample lists approximately 430,000 distinct CDR3 sequences; around 15% were seen once. The sample is drawn from a study of T-cell reconstitution after alpha-beta-depleted transplantation in children. This CDR3 is built from 14 residues. With 0 bases removed from V and 4 bases from J, the gap between germline ends came to 7 bases. Per germline, CDR1 SGHRS and CDR2 YFSETQ. Findings and caveats of the study: It was reported that alpha-beta T cells came from several hundred expanded graft clones (about two months after transplant). For some patients, TCRbeta diversity was high at day 60 because of recipient T cells and thymic progenitors that survived. One year post-transplant, T-cell counts and diversity were largely derived from T cells produced anew.

This sequence originates from a boy younger than two who had a stem cell transplant for Wiskott-Aldrich syndrome, so the T cells may come from the graft donor. The sample here was PBMCs, mostly from graft donor cells, taken 360 days after TCRalphabeta/CD19-depleted stem cell transplant. The chain links TRBV5-1 to TRBJ1-4; the D is unclear. CDR3 loop: CASSLDGFNEKLFF. The CDR3, as DNA: TGCGCCAGCAGCTTGGACGGGTTTAATGAAAAACTGTTTTTT.